The T cell receptor (beta chain) described here comes from a study of T cells in Graves' hyperthyroidism and ophthalmopathy. Background on the study: Sampling of peripheral blood happened at initial diagnosis, prior to any treatment.

RNA transcripts were the template for amplifying TCR beta CDR3 regions. Carried out on the TCR CDR3, a first-round RT-PCR used the HTBI primer set. TCRdb redid the calling of the multiplex PCR reads with MiXCR, one entry per CDR3 protein. The sample includes hundreds of thousands of distinct CDR3 sequences, 15% to 20% of them seen just once. Diagnoses were established using clinical symptoms, serum thyroxine and TRAb, thyroid ultrasound and orbital computed tomography. This clonotype was counted at least ten times. Sample: blood. This TCR derives from a woman between 25 and 40 years old with Graves' hyperthyroidism.

The CDR3 nucleotides are TGTGCCGCGGGACGGACTGGAAACACCATATATTTT. Amino acid sequence: CAAGRTGNTIYF. The chain combines TRBV10-3 with TRBJ1-3; D possibly corresponds to TRBD1 (5 bases). CDR3 length: 12 residues. In germline, CDR1 is ENHRY, CDR2 SYGVKD. V lost 11 bases, J lost 2 bases, and 10 bases lay in between.